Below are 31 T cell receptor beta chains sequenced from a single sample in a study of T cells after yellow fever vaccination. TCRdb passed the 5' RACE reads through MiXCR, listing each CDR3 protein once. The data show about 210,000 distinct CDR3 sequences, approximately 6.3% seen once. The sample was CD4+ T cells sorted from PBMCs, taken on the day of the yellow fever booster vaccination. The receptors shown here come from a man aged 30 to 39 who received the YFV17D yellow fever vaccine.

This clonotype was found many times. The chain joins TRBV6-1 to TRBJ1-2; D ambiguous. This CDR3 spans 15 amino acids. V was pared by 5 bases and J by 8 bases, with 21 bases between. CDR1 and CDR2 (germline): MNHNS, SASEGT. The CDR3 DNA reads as TGTGCCAGCAGTATAACGGGTCTCTCAAAAGCCGGCTACACCTTC. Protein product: CASSITGLSKAGYTF.

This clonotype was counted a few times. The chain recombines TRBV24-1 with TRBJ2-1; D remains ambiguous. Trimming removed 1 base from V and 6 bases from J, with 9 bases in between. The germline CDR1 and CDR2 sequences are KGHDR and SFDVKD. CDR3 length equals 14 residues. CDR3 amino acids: CATSDLSPSNEQFF. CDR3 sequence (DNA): TGTGCCACCAGTGATTTAAGTCCGTCCAATGAGCAGTTCTTC.

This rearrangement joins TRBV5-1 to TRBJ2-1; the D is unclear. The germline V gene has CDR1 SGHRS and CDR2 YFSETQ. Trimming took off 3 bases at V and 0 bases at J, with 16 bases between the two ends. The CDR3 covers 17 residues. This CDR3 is CASSSVPGSSSYNEQFF. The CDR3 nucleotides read TGCGCCAGCAGCTCTGTTCCGGGTTCAAGCTCCTACAATGAGCAGTTCTTC. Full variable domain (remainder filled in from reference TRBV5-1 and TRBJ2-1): KAGVTQTPRYLIKTRGQQVTLSCSPISGHRSVSWYQQTPGQGLQFLFEYFSETQRNKGNFPGRFSGRQFSNSRSEMNVSTLELGDSALYLCASSSVPGSSSYNEQFFGPGTRLTVL.

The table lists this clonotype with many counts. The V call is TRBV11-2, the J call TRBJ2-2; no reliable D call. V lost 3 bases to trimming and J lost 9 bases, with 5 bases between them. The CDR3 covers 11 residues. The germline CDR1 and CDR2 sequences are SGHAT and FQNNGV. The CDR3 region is CASSFTWELFF. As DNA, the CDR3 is TGTGCCAGCAGCTTTACTTGGGAGCTGTTTTTT.

CDR3 sequence: CASSDRRGSGNTIYF. The DNA of the CDR3 is TGTGCCAGCAGTGATAGGCGCGGCTCTGGAAACACCATATATTTT. J is TRBJ1-3 and V is TRBV2; D unclear. The CDR3 is 15 amino acids. V dropped 3 bases and J dropped 0 bases, with 9 bases sitting between them. Germline V CDR1 and CDR2: SNHLY, FYNNEI.

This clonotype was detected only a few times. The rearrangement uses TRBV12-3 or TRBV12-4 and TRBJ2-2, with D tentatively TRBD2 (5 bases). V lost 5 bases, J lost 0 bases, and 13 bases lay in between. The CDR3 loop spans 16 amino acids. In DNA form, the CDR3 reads TGTGCCAGCAGTATAAGGGAGCGCTCGAACACCGGGGAGCTGTTTTTT. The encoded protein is CASSIRERSNTGELFF.

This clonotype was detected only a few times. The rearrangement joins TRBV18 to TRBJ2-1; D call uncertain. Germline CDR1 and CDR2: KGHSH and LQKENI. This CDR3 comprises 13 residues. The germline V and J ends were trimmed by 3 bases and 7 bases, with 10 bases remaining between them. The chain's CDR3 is CASSPPSRNEQFF. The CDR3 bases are TGTGCCAGCTCACCGCCGTCAAGAAATGAGCAGTTCTTC. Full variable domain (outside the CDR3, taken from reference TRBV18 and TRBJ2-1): NAGVMQNPRHLVRRRGQEARLRCSPMKGHSHVYWYRQLPEEGLKFMVYLQKENIIDESGMPKERFSAEFPKEGPSILRIQQVVRGDSAAYFCASSPPSRNEQFFGPGTRLTVL.

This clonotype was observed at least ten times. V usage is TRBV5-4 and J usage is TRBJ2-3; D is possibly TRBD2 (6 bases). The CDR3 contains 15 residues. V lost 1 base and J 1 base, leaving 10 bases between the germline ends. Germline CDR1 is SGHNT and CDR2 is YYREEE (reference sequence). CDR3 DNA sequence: TGTGCCAGCAGCTTGAGGACGGGAGGCACAGATACGCAGTATTTT. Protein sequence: CASSLRTGGTDTQYF.

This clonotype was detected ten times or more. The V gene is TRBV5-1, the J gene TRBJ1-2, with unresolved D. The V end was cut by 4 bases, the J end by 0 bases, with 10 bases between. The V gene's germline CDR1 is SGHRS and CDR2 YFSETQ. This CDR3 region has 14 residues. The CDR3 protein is CASSTTSANYGYTF. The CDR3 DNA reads TGCGCCAGCAGCACGACCAGTGCTAACTATGGCTACACCTTC.

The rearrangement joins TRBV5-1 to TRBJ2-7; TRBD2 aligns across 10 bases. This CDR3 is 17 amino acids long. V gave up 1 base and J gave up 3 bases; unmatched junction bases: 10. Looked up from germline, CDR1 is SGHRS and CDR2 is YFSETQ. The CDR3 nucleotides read TGCGCCAGCAGCTTGCTCTCTAGCGGGGGTGGGGTCTACGAGCAGTACTTC. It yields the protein CASSLLSSGGGVYEQYF. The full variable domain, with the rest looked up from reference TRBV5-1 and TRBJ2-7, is KAGVTQTPRYLIKTRGQQVTLSCSPISGHRSVSWYQQTPGQGLQFLFEYFSETQRNKGNFPGRFSGRQFSNSRSEMNVSTLELGDSALYLCASSLLSSGGGVYEQYFGPGTRLTVT.

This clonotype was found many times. The CDR3 coding sequence is TGTGCCAGCAGCTTAGAGGGTAGGCAAGGGCCGAAGGGGGCCAACGTCCTGACTTTC. It specifies CASSLEGRQGPKGANVLTF. The gene calls are TRBV11-2 and TRBJ2-6, with no clear D. The CDR3 is made up of 19 amino acids. The V end lost 0 bases, the J end lost 4 bases, and 19 bases lay between the germline ends. Germline V gene data show CDR1 as SGHAT and CDR2 as FQNNGV.

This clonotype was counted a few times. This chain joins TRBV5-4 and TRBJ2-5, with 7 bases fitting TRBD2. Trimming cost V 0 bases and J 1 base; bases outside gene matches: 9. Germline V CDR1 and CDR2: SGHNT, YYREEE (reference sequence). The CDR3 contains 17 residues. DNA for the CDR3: TGTGCCAGCAGCTTGGGCGGGAGAGGTGGGGCCCAAGAGACCCAGTACTTC. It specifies CASSLGGRGGAQETQYF.

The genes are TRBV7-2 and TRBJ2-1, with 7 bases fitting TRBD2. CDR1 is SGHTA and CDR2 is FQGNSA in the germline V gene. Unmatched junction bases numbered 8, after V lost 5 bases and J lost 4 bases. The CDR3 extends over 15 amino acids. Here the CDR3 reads CASSITGTNYNEQFF. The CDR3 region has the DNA TGTGCCAGCAGCATAACCGGGACTAATTACAATGAGCAGTTCTTC.

The CDR3, as DNA: TGTGCCAGCTCGCCCGGTCACATGATGAACACTGAAGCTTTCTTT. It is translated as CASSPGHMMNTEAFF. The chain has TRBV12-3 or TRBV12-4 and TRBJ1-1, with no clear D. CDR3 length: 15 amino acids. Trimming left V 8 bases short and J 0 bases short, with 16 bases between.

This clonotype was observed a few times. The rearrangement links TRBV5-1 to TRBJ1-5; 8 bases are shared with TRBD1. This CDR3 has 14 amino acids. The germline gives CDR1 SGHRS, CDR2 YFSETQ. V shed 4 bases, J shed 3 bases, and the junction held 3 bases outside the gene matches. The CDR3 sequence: CASSPGGYNQPQHF. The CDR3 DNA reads TGCGCCAGCAGCCCAGGGGGCTACAATCAGCCCCAGCATTTT.

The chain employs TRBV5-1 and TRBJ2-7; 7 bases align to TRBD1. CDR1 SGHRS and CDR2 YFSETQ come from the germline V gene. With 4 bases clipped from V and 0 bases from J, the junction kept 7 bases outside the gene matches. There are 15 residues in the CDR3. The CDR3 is CASSPRQGSSYEQYF. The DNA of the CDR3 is TGCGCCAGCAGCCCCAGACAGGGCAGCTCCTACGAGCAGTACTTC.

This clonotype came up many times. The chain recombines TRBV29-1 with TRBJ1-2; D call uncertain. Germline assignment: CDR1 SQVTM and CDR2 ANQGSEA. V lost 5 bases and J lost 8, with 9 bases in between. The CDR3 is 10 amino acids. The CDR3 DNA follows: TGCAGCGTTTCGGAGGAGGGCTACACCTTC. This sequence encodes CSVSEEGYTF.

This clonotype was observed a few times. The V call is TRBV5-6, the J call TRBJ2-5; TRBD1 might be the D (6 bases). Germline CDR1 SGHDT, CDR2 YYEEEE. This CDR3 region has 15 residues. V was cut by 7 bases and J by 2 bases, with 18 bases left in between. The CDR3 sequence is CASAFRGSGQETQYF. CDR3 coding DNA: TGTGCCAGCGCATTCAGGGGTTCGGGTCAAGAGACCCAGTACTTC.

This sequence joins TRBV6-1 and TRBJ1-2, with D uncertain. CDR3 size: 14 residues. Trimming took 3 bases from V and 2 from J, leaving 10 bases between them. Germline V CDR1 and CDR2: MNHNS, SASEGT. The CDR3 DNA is TGTGCCAGCAGTGACAGCTACCTCAACTATGGCTACACCTTC. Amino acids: CASSDSYLNYGYTF.

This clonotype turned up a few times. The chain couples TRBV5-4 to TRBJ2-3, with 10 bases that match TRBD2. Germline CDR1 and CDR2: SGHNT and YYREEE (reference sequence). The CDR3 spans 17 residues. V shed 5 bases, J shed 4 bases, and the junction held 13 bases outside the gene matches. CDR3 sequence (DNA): TGTGCCAGCAGTCCAGGGACTAGCGCAGGTGCCCCAGATACGCAGTATTTT. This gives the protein CASSPGTSAGAPDTQYF. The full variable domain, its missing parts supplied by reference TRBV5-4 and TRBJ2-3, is ETGVTQSPTHLIKTRGQQVTLRCSSQSGHNTVSWYQQALGQGPQFIFQYYREEENGRGNFPPRFSGLQFPNYSSELNVNALELDDSALYLCASSPGTSAGAPDTQYFGPGTRLTVL.

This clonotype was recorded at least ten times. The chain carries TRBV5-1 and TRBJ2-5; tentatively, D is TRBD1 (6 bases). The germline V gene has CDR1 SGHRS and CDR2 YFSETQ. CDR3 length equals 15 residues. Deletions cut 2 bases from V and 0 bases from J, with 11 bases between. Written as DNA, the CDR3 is TGCGCCAGCAGCTTCCCTGACAGGTACCAAGAGACCCAGTACTTC. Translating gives CASSFPDRYQETQYF.

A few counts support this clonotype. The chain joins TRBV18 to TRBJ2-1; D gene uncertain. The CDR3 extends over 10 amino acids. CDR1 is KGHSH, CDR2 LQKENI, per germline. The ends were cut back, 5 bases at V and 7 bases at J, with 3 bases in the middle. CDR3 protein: CASSVNEQFF. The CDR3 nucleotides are TGTGCCAGCTCAGTTAATGAGCAGTTCTTC.

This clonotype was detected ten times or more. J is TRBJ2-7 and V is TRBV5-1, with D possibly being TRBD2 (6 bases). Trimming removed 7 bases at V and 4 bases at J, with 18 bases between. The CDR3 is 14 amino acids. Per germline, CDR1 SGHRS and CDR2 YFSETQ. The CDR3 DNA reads TGCGCCAGCTCAACGGGAGAACTAGGTTACGAGCAGTACTTC. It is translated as CASSTGELGYEQYF.

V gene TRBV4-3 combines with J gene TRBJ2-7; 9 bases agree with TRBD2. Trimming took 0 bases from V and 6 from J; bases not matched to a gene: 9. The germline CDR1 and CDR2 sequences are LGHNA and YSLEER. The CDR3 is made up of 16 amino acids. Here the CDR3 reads CASSQDRRAGGREQYF. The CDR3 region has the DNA TGCGCCAGCAGCCAAGATCGTAGAGCGGGAGGTCGCGAGCAGTACTTC.

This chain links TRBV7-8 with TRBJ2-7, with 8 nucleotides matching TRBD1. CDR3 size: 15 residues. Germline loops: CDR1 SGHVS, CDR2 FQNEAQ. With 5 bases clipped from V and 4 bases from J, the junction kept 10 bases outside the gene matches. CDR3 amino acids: CASSPDRVGIYEQYF. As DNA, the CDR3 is TGTGCCAGCAGCCCGGACAGGGTCGGGATATACGAGCAGTACTTC.

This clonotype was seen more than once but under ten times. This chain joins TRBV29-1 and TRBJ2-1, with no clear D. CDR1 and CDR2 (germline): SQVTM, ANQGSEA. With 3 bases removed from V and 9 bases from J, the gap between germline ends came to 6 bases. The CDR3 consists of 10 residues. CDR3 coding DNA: TGCAGCGTTGATTACGGTGAGCAGTTCTTC. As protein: CSVDYGEQFF.

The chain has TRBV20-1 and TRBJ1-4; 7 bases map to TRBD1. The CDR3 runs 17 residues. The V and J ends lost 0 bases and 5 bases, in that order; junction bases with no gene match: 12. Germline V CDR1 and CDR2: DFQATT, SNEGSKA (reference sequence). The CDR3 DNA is TGCAGTGCTAGAGATGGTCTATTACAGGGGTGGAATGAAAAACTGTTTTTT. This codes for CSARDGLLQGWNEKLFF.

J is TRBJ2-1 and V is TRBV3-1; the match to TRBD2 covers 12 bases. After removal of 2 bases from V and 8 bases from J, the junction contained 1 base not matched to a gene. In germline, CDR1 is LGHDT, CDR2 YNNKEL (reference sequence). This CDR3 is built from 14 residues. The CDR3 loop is CASSQLAGGYEQFF. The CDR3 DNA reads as TGTGCCAGCAGCCAACTAGCGGGAGGGTATGAGCAGTTCTTC.

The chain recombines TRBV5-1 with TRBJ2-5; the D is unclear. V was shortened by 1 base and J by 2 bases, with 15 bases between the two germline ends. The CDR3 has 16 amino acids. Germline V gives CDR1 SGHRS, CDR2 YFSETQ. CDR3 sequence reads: CASSLQETFIQETQYF. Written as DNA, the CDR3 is TGCGCCAGCAGCTTGCAGGAGACCTTTATACAAGAGACCCAGTACTTC.

CDR3: CAISAGGLAKNIQYF. In DNA, the CDR3 is TGTGCCATCAGTGCCGGCGGATTAGCCAAAAACATTCAGTACTTC. V is TRBV10-3 and J is TRBJ2-4; D call uncertain. The length of the CDR3 is 15 residues. The germline CDR1 and CDR2 sequences are ENHRY and SYGVKD. The V end was cut by 4 bases, the J end by 0 bases, with 10 bases between.

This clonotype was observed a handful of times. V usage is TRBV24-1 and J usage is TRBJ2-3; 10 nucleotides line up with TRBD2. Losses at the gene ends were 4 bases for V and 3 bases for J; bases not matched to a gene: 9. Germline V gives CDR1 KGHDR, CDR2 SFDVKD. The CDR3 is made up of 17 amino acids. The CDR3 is CATSERYSGRRTDTQYF. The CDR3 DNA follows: TGTGCCACCAGTGAGCGGTATAGCGGGAGGCGAACAGATACGCAGTATTTT.